This is a list of T cell receptor beta chains from one sample in a study of cytomegalovirus exposure and HLA in healthy donors. The repertoire was sequenced with immunoSEQ multiplex PCR; TCRdb's copy has only in-frame clones and lacks some. The sample comprises approximately 160,000 clones, around 90% of which are singletons, and more than 2.5% rests with the top ten. The sample was PBMCs. All receptors derive from a young woman in good health and CMV-seropositive. Each CDR3 is given without its conserved first and last residue. Fields, in order: J gene, clone size, CDR3 length, V gene, CDR3 protein. A row's size may be missing; if present it is once, few, many or a size class.

TRBJ2-2,NA,12,TRBV7-4,ASSLELPVGELF
TRBJ2-1,once,10,TRBV2,ARGTDLGEQF
TRBJ1-2,NA,9,TRBV30,AWTGNYGYT
TRBJ2-7,NA,10,TRBV4-3,ASSGQPYEQY
TRBJ2-3,NA,12,TRBV7-9,ASGLAGAMDTQY
TRBJ2-2,NA,13,TRBV5-5,ASSLLSSNTGELF
TRBJ1-4,once,14,TRBV28,ASSGADSGANEKLF
TRBJ2-2,NA,14,TRBV15,ATSRVTGGNTGELF
TRBJ2-1,NA,12,TRBV5-6,ASSFGTSGSVQF
TRBJ2-7,NA,13,TRBV9,ASSVEGLAASEQY
TRBJ2-2,NA,15,TRBV19,ASSMRLAAKYTGELF
TRBJ1-5,few,12,TRBV2,ASSPGQGYQPQH
TRBJ2-7,NA,13,TRBV4-1,ASSQGGRDRFEQY
TRBJ2-1,NA,13,TRBV4-3,ASSQDLRQGYEQF
TRBJ1-5,NA,13,TRBV9,ASSPRTGDGQPQH
TRBJ2-5,NA,11,TRBV5-1,ASSRERLETQY
TRBJ1-1,NA,11,TRBV5-1,ASSRGLDTEAF
TRBJ1-5,NA,14,TRBV7-9,ASSTSDNVGNQPQH
TRBJ2-1,NA,13,TRBV11-3,ASPSGRYSYNEQF
TRBJ1-1,NA,10,TRBV13,ASSSGFTEAF
TRBJ2-1,NA,12,TRBV19,ASSYGLGVDEQF
TRBJ1-1,NA,11,TRBV7-3,ASSRYTGGTAT
TRBJ2-7,NA,11,TRBV5-1,ASSLGQVYEQY
TRBJ1-2,NA,11,TRBV29-1,SVLGQAEGGYT
TRBJ2-5,NA,14,TRBV5-1,ASSLGPSGDQETQY
TRBJ2-3,few,13,TRBV6-4,ASSDTTRDWDTQY
TRBJ1-1,NA,12,TRBV10-3,AIRQQGWDTEAF
TRBJ2-7,NA,12,TRBV5-1,ASSLPGPGGEQY
TRBJ1-1,few,9,TRBV20-1,SARSVSEAF
TRBJ1-2,NA,10,TRBV21-1,ASSAGTVGYT
TRBJ1-1,NA,15,TRBV5-1,ASSPWQGANVGTEAF
TRBJ1-1,NA,11,TRBV2,ASRSPGGTEAF
TRBJ1-2,NA,16,TRBV6-4,ASRSPGTGVGGYYGYT
TRBJ2-2,NA,17,TRBV19,ASTTVRTSGLRNTGELF
TRBJ1-4,NA,15,TRBV19,ASSIGLPGFYGEKLF
TRBJ2-7,NA,12,TRBV6-5,ASSLLAGGDEQY
TRBJ2-3,NA,13,TRBV4-2,ASSRVGGVEDTQY
TRBJ2-7,NA,12,TRBV11-2,ASSLATSGSEQY
TRBJ1-4,NA,12,TRBV5-4,ASSLGGTNEKLF
TRBJ2-7,NA,12,TRBV28,ASSLAGKAYEQY
TRBJ2-7,once,13,TRBV2,ASRRDRGLSYEQY
TRBJ2-1,once,9,TRBV6-1,ASRSVGVSF
TRBJ2-5,NA,11,TRBV7-9,ASSLREQETQY
TRBJ1-5,few,12,TRBV2,ASSVGANNQPQH
TRBJ2-7,once,14,TRBV4-1,ASSQEIGTGAHEQY
TRBJ2-2,NA,13,TRBV19,ASSIRAPNTGELF